The entry that follows covers one TCR beta chain sequence. The method was immunoSEQ multiplex PCR; TCRdb's version includes in-frame clones alone and lacks a portion of them. The repertoire consists of around 130,000 clones, with about 88% occurring once and the leading ten covering more than 2.5%. This record belongs to a study of control samples from healthy donors and cancer patients. With 5 bases removed from V and 6 bases from J, the gap between germline ends came to 9 bases. This CDR3 region has 12 residues. Specimen: blood. This receptor was obtained from a man aged 45-65 years in good health. The chain couples TRBV12-3 or TRBV12-4 to TRBJ2-3; weak D call: TRBD1 (5 bases). The CDR3 DNA reads TGTGCCAGCAGTCTACAGGAGGATACGCAGTATTTT. It codes for CASSLQEDTQYF.